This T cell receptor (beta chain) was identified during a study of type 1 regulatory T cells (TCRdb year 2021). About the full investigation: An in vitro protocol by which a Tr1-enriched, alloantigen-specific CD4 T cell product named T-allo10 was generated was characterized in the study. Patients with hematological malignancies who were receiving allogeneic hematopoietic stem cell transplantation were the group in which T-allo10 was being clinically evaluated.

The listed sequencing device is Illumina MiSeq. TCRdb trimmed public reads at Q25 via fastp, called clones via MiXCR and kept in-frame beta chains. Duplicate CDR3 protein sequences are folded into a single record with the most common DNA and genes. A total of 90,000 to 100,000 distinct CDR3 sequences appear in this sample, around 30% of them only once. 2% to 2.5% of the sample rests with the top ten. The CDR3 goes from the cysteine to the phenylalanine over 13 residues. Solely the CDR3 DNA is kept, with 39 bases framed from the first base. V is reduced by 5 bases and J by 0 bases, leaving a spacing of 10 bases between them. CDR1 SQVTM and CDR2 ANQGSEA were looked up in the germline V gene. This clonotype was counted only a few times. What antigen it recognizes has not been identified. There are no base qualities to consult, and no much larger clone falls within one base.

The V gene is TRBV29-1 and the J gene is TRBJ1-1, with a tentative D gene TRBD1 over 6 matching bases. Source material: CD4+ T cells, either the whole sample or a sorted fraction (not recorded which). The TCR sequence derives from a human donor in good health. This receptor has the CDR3 CSVTGHLNTEAFF. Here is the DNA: TGCAGCGTTACGGGACACCTGAACACTGAAGCTTTCTTT.